This TCR beta chain was retrieved from a study of naive and memory T cell subsets (dated by TCRdb to about 2017). A note on the overall study: Sorted naive and memory T cell subsets from peripheral blood were analyzed in the study using a UMI-based, open-source pipeline for TCR alpha and beta sequencing. RNA was DNase-treated and reverse transcribed with TCR constant-region primers, mostly using SuperScript III. The functional CMV T cell responses agreed completely with IgG serology results.

The library came from UMI-ligation and nested PCR. The beta constant-region primer was an equimolar mix of two oligonucleotides covering both TRBC1 and TRBC2. Four rounds of PCR were used to amplify ligated cDNA, with nested alpha and beta constant-region primers being used together with the SP2 primer. A single-stranded oligonucleotide carrying the SP2 primer and a 12-nucleotide UMI was ligated to the 3' end of the cDNA by T4 RNA ligase 1. Incubation of the ligation reaction was carried out at 16 degrees C for 20-24 hours. PCR2 was typically run as a SYBR Green qPCR and stopped at a predetermined threshold to prevent over-amplification. Every purification after the first one was done using Agencourt AMPure XP magnetic beads. Libraries were quantified by Qubit and checked on a TapeStation, where a main peak was expected near 650 bp. Sequencing of the pooled libraries was done on an Illumina MiSeq using v2 2x251 paired-end kits, which typically yielded about 1-2 million reads per sample. Libraries were pooled at 4 nM per sample, and roughly 4.5-7.5% PhiX was added to improve cluster recognition. Per the authors' processing: FASTQ reads processed by Demultiplexor were assigned V and J genes by Decombinator through tag matching that tolerated a single base-pair mismatch. Collapsinator relied on UMIs to fix sequencing errors as well as frequency errors caused by PCR heterogeneity. TCRs were translated and CDR3s were extracted from the conserved cysteine to the FGXG phenylalanine by CDR3Translator, with non-productive sequences being flagged. Gini, Shannon entropy and inverse Simpson indices were calculated on repertoires subsampled to equal numbers of UMI-defined TCRs. Clonotype abundance distributions were fitted to a power law by maximum likelihood within the linear range. For one naive CD8 sample, the pipeline and MIGEC produced similar UMI counts, unique TCR numbers and clonal distributions. In one analysis, naive TCRs that were also found in any memory subset of the same donor were excluded from the naive repertoire. The repertoires were searched for several thousand CMV-associated CDR3 sequences that had been compiled from VDJdb and a published dataset. TCRdb reworked the public reads: Q25 trimming with fastp, MiXCR clone assembly, productive beta chains retained. Under each unique CDR3 protein, matching rows form one entry showing the most common genes and DNA. These V and J calls rely on TCRdb rather than the paper's analysis. This sample comprises roughly 100,000 distinct CDR3 sequences, around 15% of them detected only once. The ten largest clones take up approximately 2.8% of the sample.

Points the paper makes about the study in general: Once error correction was done, more than 85% of naive TCR sequences showed up just once, which made the naive abundance distributions much steeper than those of the memory subsets. The repertoire findings for the naive and memory subsets could not be validated, as no ground truth was available. Naive repertoires, especially CD8, contained a few larger clonotypes, possibly memory cells re-expressing CD45RA. A clonotype was defined as a single alpha or beta chain sequence rather than as a paired alpha/beta receptor. Gini index rose and Shannon and inverse Simpson diversity fell from naive through CM, EM and EMRA in both CD4 and CD8 cells. RNA-based TCR counts may be affected by expression changes linked to T cell activation and differentiation. A power law was followed by TCR abundance, with an exponent that differed between naive and memory subsets but was consistent across the three individuals.

From the second PCR step on, the TCR alpha and beta chain libraries were amplified in separate reactions. CMV status of each donor was established by measuring IFNgamma production from CD4+ T cells after fresh PBMCs were stimulated overnight with CMV viral lysate. CD4 T cells were positively selected using Miltenyi beads, after which CD8 T cells were positively selected from the CD4-negative fraction. Cells were stained for CD3, CD4, CD8, CD45RA, CD27 and a live/dead dye and were sorted on a BD Aria II into four subsets based on CD45RA and CD27. A few healthy volunteers provided blood, and the blood of each volunteer was split into CD4 and CD8 T cells and then into four differentiation subsets. Approximately 110 ml of peripheral blood was taken from each donor, and PBMC were separated by density-gradient centrifugation on Ficoll-Paque PLUS. Sorted cells were lysed in RLT buffer, after which RNA was extracted using a Qiagen RNeasy kit and stored at -80 degrees C.

This clonotype was observed many times. Its antigen target is currently unknown. No clone much larger than this one lies a single base away; base qualities are absent. V is cut by 5 bases and J by 6 bases, and the space between the germline ends is 13 bases. Taken from the germline V gene, the CDR1 and CDR2 loops are SGHVS and FNYEAQ. The CDR3 starts with the cysteine, ends with the phenylalanine, and has 13 residues. Of the read, only the CDR3 DNA is kept; its 39 bases are in frame from base 1. The receptor was isolated from a human donor in good health. The sample taken for sequencing was naive CD8+ T cells from blood. Interpreted using the paper, the cell subset or site label stands for: naive T cells, CD45RA high CD27+. The rearrangement joined TRBV7-6 to TRBJ1-1; the D segment could be TRBD1, given 5 matching bases. The CDR3: CASSAGHGAEAFF. Read as DNA, the sequence is TGTGCCAGCAGCGCCGGACACGGCGCTGAAGCTTTCTTT. The CDR3 plus the reference TRBV7-6 and TRBJ1-1 genes for the other parts give the full variable domain: GAGVSQSPRYKVTKRGQDVALRCDPISGHVSLYWYRQALGQGPEFLTYFNYEAQQDKSGLPNDRFSAERPEGSISTLTIQRTEQRDSAMYRCASSAGHGAEAFFGQGTRLTVV.